The TCR beta chain described here comes from a study of blood T cells in healthy people across ages (dated by TCRdb to the mid-2010s). With regard to the full study: In model experiments, roughly one uniquely barcoded TCR beta cDNA molecule per two T cells was captured by template switching. The study measured age-related changes in TCR beta repertoire diversity using deep sequencing normalized with unique cDNA molecular identifiers. The donors were divided into four age groups: young (average approximately 17 years), middle-aged (over 35), aged (approximately 59) and long-lived (nearly 85). To avoid experimental bias, donors of different ages were spread randomly across the sequencing lanes. For two donors (one aged 18 to 29 and one aged 80 or older), the study analyzed two additional independent replicas of 1 million unique cDNA reads from the same blood draw. Results and caveats for the whole study, not just this receptor: Estimates of total diversity from one million sequenced T cells were regarded as lower bounds and underestimates. Donor CMV infection status was unknown, potentially confounding age-related changes in expanded clonotypes. As age increased, observed TCR beta diversity per million T cells dropped in a roughly linear way, and a significant reduction was already evident by age 40. Because profiling used bulk unsorted PBMCs, naive and antigen-experienced compartments could not be compared conclusively. Compared with the aged group, the long-lived group had more naive CD4+ T cells, fewer expanded clones and increased TCR diversity, a pattern suggesting age selection. A strong correlation was found between observed TCR beta diversity and the percentage of naive T cells measured by flow cytometry.

The roughly 38 donors, aged 6 to 90 years, were systemically healthy Caucasian individuals from Russia. Each donor gave about 9.2 milliliters of peripheral blood, drawn into EDTA-treated Vacutainer tubes. Ficoll-Paque density-gradient centrifugation was used to isolate PBMCs, with at least 7 million per sample. Total RNA, at least 6 micrograms per sample, was extracted from PBMCs with Trizol reagent. For every donor, an aliquot of PBMCs went through flow cytometry to measure the percentages of naive CD45RAhigh/CD27high T cells. From the cysteine up to the phenylalanine, the CDR3 has a length of 15 residues. Only the CDR3 region is kept as DNA, spanning 45 bases read in frame from base 1. The junction shows trimming of 4 bases on V and 1 base on J, plus 13 bases between the germline ends. The germline V gene (reference sequence) sets CDR1 to LNHDA and CDR2 to SQIVND. The library was produced with 5' RACE. The instrument given in TCRdb is Illumina HiSeq 2500. A second roughly 6 to 12 cycle PCR used a sample-barcoded 5' primer and a J-beta primer mix. A unique molecular identifier was introduced onto each TCR beta cDNA molecule by a template-switch 5' adaptor carrying 12 random nucleotides. Each sample yielded at least 2.5 million CDR3-containing paired-end reads. First-strand cDNA synthesis was performed from all RNA using the Mint cDNA synthesis kit, with priming by a TRBC-specific oligonucleotide. Following uracil-DNA glycosylase treatment, a first 18-cycle PCR with universal primers M1SS and BC2_uni_R was performed on all cDNA. On the authors' methods: For normalization, 1 million high-quality reads were randomly selected from each sample, with every read carrying a distinct molecular identifier. Reads sharing molecular identifiers were discarded rather than binned into consensus sequences. CDR3 identification, clonotype clustering and error correction used MiTCR with a Q25 quality threshold and the strictest error-elimination algorithm. Lower-bound total TCR beta diversity was estimated with a nonparametric unseen species model using Euler transformation. TCRdb trimmed public reads at Q25 via fastp, called clones via MiXCR and kept in-frame beta chains. Every distinct CDR3 protein forms one entry, paired with its most common genes and DNA. None of the V and J calls come from the authors' own analysis; TCRdb made them. The sample table shows hundreds of thousands of distinct CDR3 sequences, and 58% are seen once. The top ten constitute around 20% of the sample.

This clonotype has just one count. There is no known antigen for this receptor. No base-level quality is on record; no much larger clone is a single base apart. Sequenced: blood. The receptor was isolated from a man aged 25 to 45 in good health. The chain joins TRBV19 to TRBJ1-1, with the D gene uncertain. The CDR3 in this case is CASSTGSHTNTEAFF. At the DNA level, the sequence is TGTGCCAGTAGTACCGGATCGCACACGAACACTGAAGCTTTCTTT. Outside the CDR3, residues come from the reference TRBV19 and TRBJ1-1 proteins, so the full variable domain is: DGGITQSPKYLFRKEGQNVTLSCEQNLNHDAMYWYRQDPGQGLRLIYYSQIVNDFQKGDIAEGYSVSREKKESFPLTVTSAQKNPTAFYLCASSTGSHTNTEAFFGQGTRLTVV.